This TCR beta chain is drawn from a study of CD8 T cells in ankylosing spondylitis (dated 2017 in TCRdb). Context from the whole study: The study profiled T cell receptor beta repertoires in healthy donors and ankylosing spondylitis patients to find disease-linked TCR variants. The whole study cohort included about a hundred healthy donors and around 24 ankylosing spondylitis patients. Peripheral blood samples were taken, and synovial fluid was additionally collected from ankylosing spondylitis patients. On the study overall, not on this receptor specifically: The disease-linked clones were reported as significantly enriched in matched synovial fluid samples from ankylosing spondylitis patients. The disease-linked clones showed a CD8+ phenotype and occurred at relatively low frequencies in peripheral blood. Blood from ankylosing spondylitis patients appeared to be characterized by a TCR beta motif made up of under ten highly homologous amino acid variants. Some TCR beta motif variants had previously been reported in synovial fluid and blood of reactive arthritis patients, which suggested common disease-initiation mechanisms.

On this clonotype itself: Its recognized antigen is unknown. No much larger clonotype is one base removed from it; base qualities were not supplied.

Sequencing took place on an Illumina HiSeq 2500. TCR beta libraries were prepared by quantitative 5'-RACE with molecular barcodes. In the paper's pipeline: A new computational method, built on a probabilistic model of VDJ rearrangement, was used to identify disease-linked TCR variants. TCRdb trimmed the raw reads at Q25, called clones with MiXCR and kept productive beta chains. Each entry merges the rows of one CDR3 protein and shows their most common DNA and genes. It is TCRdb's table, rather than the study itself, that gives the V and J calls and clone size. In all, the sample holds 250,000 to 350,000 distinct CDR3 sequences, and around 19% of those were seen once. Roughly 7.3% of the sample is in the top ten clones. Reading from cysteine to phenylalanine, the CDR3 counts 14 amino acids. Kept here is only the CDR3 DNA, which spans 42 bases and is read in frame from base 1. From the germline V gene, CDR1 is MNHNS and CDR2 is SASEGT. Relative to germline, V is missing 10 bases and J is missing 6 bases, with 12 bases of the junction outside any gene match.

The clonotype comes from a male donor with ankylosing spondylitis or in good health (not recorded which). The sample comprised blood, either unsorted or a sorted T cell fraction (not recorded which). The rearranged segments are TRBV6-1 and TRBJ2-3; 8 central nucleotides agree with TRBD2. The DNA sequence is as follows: TGTGCCACCGAGAGAGAAGCGGGAGTGGATACGCAGTATTTT. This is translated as CATEREAGVDTQYF.